Following are 10 T cell receptor beta chains from one sample sequenced in a study of T cells in Graves' hyperthyroidism and ophthalmopathy. Amplified TCR beta CDR3 regions came from RNA transcripts. The TCR CDR3 first-round RT-PCR relied on the HTBI primer set. TCRdb fed the multiplex PCR reads into MiXCR, producing one record per CDR3 protein. The sample has around 35,000 distinct CDR3 sequences, 52% seen once. The sequenced sample consisted of blood. The origin of the receptors is a woman aged 40 to 55 with Graves' ophthalmopathy.

The CDR3: CASLRGSTDTQYF. CDR3 DNA: TGTGCCAGCCTCCGTGGCAGTACAGATACGCAGTATTTT. This sequence joins TRBV2 and TRBJ2-3; D uncertain. CDR3 length: 13 residues. The germline CDR1 and CDR2 sequences are SNHLY and FYNNEI. Trimming took off 8 bases at V and 3 bases at J, with 12 bases between the two ends.

Within the sample, this clonotype is medium-sized. The chain employs TRBV7-8 and TRBJ2-7, with a weak D call TRBD1 (6 bases). The CDR3 consists of 12 residues. Germline loops: CDR1 SGHVS, CDR2 FQNEAQ. V was shortened by 5 bases and J by 7 bases, with 12 bases between the two germline ends. CDR3 sequence reads: CASSPTGLEQYF. The CDR3 coding sequence is TGTGCCAGCAGCCCTACAGGGTTGGAGCAGTACTTC.

The chain links TRBV5-1 to TRBJ2-7, with TRBD1 identical over 12 bases. The CDR3 has 15 amino acids. Germline V gene lookup returns CDR1 SGHRS and CDR2 YFSETQ. V lost 5 bases to trimming and J lost 5 bases; unmatched junction nucleotides: 8. Written as DNA, the CDR3 is TGCGCCAGCAGGCCCGGGACAGGGGGCGTCCACGAGCAGTACTTC. Translating gives CASRPGTGGVHEQYF.

This clonotype is medium-sized within its sample. The chain joins TRBV2 to TRBJ2-7; D gene uncertain. The CDR3 totals 14 residues. The V end lost 1 base, the J end lost 0 bases, and 7 bases lay between the germline ends. Germline CDR1 and CDR2: SNHLY and FYNNEI. DNA of the CDR3: TGTGCCAGCAGTGAAGTACCGACCTCCTACGAGCAGTACTTC. Its translation is CASSEVPTSYEQYF.

Concerning this clonotype itself: At one end, the junction sequence differs from germline, possibly due to a read error. The chain is built from TRBV19 and TRBJ2-2, with a tentative D call TRBD2 (5 bases). The CDR3 runs to 13 residues. Germline V CDR1 and CDR2: LNHDA, SQIVND (reference sequence). The CDR3 loop is CASIDRDTGELLF. CDR3 DNA: TGTGCCAGTATCGACCGAGACACCGGGGAGCTGTTGTTT.

By sample share, this clonotype is medium-sized. J is TRBJ2-7 and V is TRBV10-1, with 11 bases lining up with TRBD2. The germline V gene encodes CDR1 WNHNN and CDR2 SYGVQD (reference sequence). The CDR3 covers 16 residues. Trimming cost V 3 bases and J 2 bases; bases outside gene matches: 6. For the CDR3, the DNA is TGCGCCAGCAGTGAAGGGACTAGCGGCCAAGCCTACGAGCAGTACTTC. Its protein product is CASSEGTSGQAYEQYF.

The chain combines TRBV6-2 or TRBV6-3 with TRBJ2-7; 15 bases align to TRBD2. V lost 5 bases and J lost 7; bases outside the gene matches: 6. Germline-derived CDR1 and CDR2 are MNHEY and SVGEGT. The CDR3 extends over 15 amino acids. The CDR3 DNA reads TGTGCCAGCAGTAACGGACTAGCGGGGGGGCAGGAGCAGTACTTC. It yields the protein CASSNGLAGGQEQYF.

The chain couples TRBV2 to TRBJ2-6; 9 positions match TRBD1. Looked up from germline, CDR1 is SNHLY and CDR2 is FYNNEI. J lost 0 bases, V lost 10 bases, and 7 bases had no gene match. The CDR3 has 16 residues. The CDR3 protein is CAIGTGLCSGANVLTF. DNA for the CDR3: TGTGCCATTGGGACAGGGCTGTGCTCTGGGGCCAACGTCCTGACTTTC.

This clonotype was counted many times. This rearrangement joins TRBV15 to TRBJ2-4; D not certain. The CDR3 contains 16 residues. The germline V and J ends were trimmed by 3 bases and 2 bases, with 14 bases remaining between them. Germline V lookup: CDR1 LNHNV, CDR2 YYDKDF (reference sequence). The CDR3 DNA is TGTGCCACCAGCAGTGGGCCACCCTCGACCAAAAACATTCAGTACTTC. It translates to CATSSGPPSTKNIQYF. The full variable domain, in which reference TRBV15 and TRBJ2-4 provide the parts outside the CDR3, is DAMVIQNPRYQVTQFGKPVTLSCSQTLNHNVMYWYQQKSSQAPKLLFHYYDKDFNNEADTPDNFQSRRPNTSFCFLDIRSPGLGDTAMYLCATSSGPPSTKNIQYFGAGTRLSVL.

This clonotype has a handful of counts. The chain recombines TRBV12-3 or TRBV12-4 with TRBJ2-3; weak D call: TRBD2 (6 bases). Trimming pared 6 bases from V and 9 bases from J, leaving 13 bases between. This CDR3 has 12 residues. Here the CDR3 DNA reads TGTGCCAGCAGACCCGAGGAGGGAACGCAGTATTTT. This sequence encodes CASRPEEGTQYF.